Below, one T cell receptor (beta chain) is given with its context. This specimen belongs to a study of CD8 T cells in ankylosing spondylitis. Using its own MiXCR run on the 5' RACE reads, TCRdb lists one record per CDR3 protein. Counted here are some 200,000 distinct CDR3 sequences, about a quarter occurring once; the ten biggest clones make up approximately 6.6%. The V and J ends lost 8 bases and 4 bases respectively, with 18 bases between them. Germline CDR1 and CDR2: KGHSH and LQKENI. The CDR3 length is 15 residues. Specimen: blood, either unsorted or a sorted T cell fraction (not recorded which). The chain links TRBV18 to TRBJ2-1; a possible D gene is TRBD1 (5 bases). This receptor was taken from a male donor with ankylosing spondylitis or in good health (not recorded which). CDR3 sequence: CASRKGPRSYNEQFF. The CDR3 DNA is TGTGCCAGCCGCAAGGGGCCACGTTCATACAATGAGCAGTTCTTC.